The next 3 T cell receptor beta chains were all read from a single sample in a study of T cell responses to AZD1222 COVID-19 vaccine. Profiling relied on immunoSEQ multiplex PCR, and the TCRdb table lists in-frame clones only, not all of them. In the table there are around 67,000 clones, approximately 81% of which are singletons. The source was peripheral blood, collected on day 0 of AZD1222 vaccination. The receptors shown here come from an adult in good health.

V and J are TRBV29-1 and TRBJ2-2; TRBD1 matches at 10 bases. Germline V gene lookup returns CDR1 SQVTM and CDR2 ANQGSEA. V lost 7 bases to trimming and J lost 9 bases; unmatched junction nucleotides: 8. CDR3 length: 13 residues. In DNA, the CDR3 is TGCAGCGCACTGGGACAGGGGAAAAGGGAGCTGTTTTTT. Residues: CSALGQGKRELFF.

CDR3 region: CASSKMGFEAFF. Here the CDR3 DNA reads TGTGCCAGCAGCAAAATGGGTTTCGAAGCTTTCTTT. The chain recombines TRBV21-1 with TRBJ1-1. TRBV21-1 is termed a pseudogene. The CDR3 is 12 amino acids.

The gene calls are TRBV29-1 and TRBJ2-2; tentative D call: TRBD2 (5 bases). There are 12 residues in the CDR3. The ends were cut back, 8 bases at V and 4 bases at J, with 11 bases in the middle. Germline V gene sequence: CDR1 SQVTM, CDR2 ANQGSEA. The CDR3 loop reads CSFKRSTGELFF. In nucleotides, the CDR3 is TGCAGCTTCAAGCGGAGCACCGGGGAGCTGTTTTTT.